Sequencing of this T cell receptor beta chain was carried out in a study of shared clonotypes between healthy human individuals. Generated by immunoSEQ multiplex PCR, the TCRdb table keeps only in-frame clones and is missing some. The repertoire consists of a few million clones, with more than 80% occurring once and the leading ten covering 0.14%. As concerns this clone: Its antigen is not known.

Trimming shortened V by 11 bases and J by 7 bases, and 14 bases separated the two germline ends. CDR1 and CDR2 from the germline V gene are MNHNY and SVGAGI (reference sequence). The CDR3 is made up of 11 amino acids. Study-wide results and limits: Clonotypes shared by all four donors outscored non-shared clonotypes in generation probability.

J is TRBJ1-2 and V is TRBV6-6; a weak D match, TRBD1 (5 bases). This receptor was identified in a man in his late teens or twenties in good health. The sequenced sample consisted of naive CD4+ T cells sorted from blood. This sample's subset: CD45RA+ positively selected. The CDR3 sequence is CAGGLGSGYTF. As DNA, the CDR3 is TGTGCCGGGGGGTTGGGGTCTGGCTACACCTTC.